Below, 15 T cell receptor beta chains from the same sample are listed, as sequenced in a study of shared clonotypes between healthy human individuals (dated by TCRdb to the early 2020s). Libraries came from the immunoSEQ multiplex PCR assay. TCRdb provides this immuneACCESS table in a form limited to in-frame rearrangements. Some clones are lacking; in checked studies, under half of them reflect an unresolved V gene, and why the rest are absent is not known. The sample has about 2 million clones on record, over 85% of them singletons. The ten largest clones capture about 1.1% of the sample. For the CD8 naive samples, CD45RO-negative cells were positively selected for CCR7, yielding a CD45RA+CCR7+ population from which TemRA cells were excluded. What was sequenced was naive CD8+ T cells sorted from blood. The cell subset or site label here, explained by the study, means: CD45RA+CCR7+. The source of these receptors is a man aged 18-30 years in good health.

The chain links TRBV7-9 to TRBJ2-3; 8 bases align to TRBD2. Germline V gene sequence: CDR1 SEHNR, CDR2 FQNEAQ (reference sequence). The CDR3 is 17 amino acids. Losses at the gene ends were 5 bases for V and 0 bases for J; bases not matched to a gene: 10. The CDR3 sequence is CASSPFGGGPSTDTQYF. The DNA for the CDR3 is TGTGCCAGCAGCCCCTTCGGGGGGGGACCTAGCACAGATACGCAGTATTTT.

V gene TRBV19 combines with J gene TRBJ1-5, with D uncertain. Germline CDR1 reads LNHDA; CDR2 reads SQIVND (reference sequence). With 2 bases removed from V and 5 bases from J, the gap between germline ends came to 13 bases. The CDR3 extends over 15 amino acids. This chain's CDR3 is CASSIWVAIHQPQHF. The CDR3 nucleotides are TGTGCCAGTAGTATATGGGTGGCCATTCATCAGCCCCAGCATTTT.

This chain connects TRBV2 to TRBJ1-1, with 9 bases fitting TRBD1. V shed 5 bases and J 7 bases; nucleotides not matched to a gene: 11. Germline V gene data show CDR1 as SNHLY and CDR2 as FYNNEI. The CDR3 length is 15 residues. The CDR3, as DNA: TGTGCCAGCAGTTCCGCTCGACAGGGGGTATATGAAGCTTTCTTT. Its translation is CASSSARQGVYEAFF. Together with reference TRBV2 and TRBJ1-1, the CDR3 gives the full variable domain: EPEVTQTPSHQVTQMGQEVILRCVPISNHLYFYWYRQILGQKVEFLVSFYNNEISEKSEIFDDQFSVERPDGSNFTLKIRSTKLEDSAMYFCASSSARQGVYEAFFGQGTRLTVV.

The chain uses TRBV30 and TRBJ1-1; D is unclear. CDR3 length equals 13 residues. The germline gives CDR1 GTSNPN, CDR2 SVGIG (reference sequence). Trimming took 2 bases from V and 4 from J, leaving 11 bases between them. The CDR3 bases are TGTGCCTGGAGTCCCTCCATAGGCACTGAAGCTTTCTTT. Translated: CAWSPSIGTEAFF.

Worth noting for this clone: Other DNA variants within this sample encode the same CDR3. V gene TRBV20-1 combines with J gene TRBJ2-7; 7 nucleotides line up with TRBD2. There are 11 residues in the CDR3. Germline V gene sequence: CDR1 DFQATT, CDR2 SNEGSKA (reference sequence). Trimming at V came to 2 bases and at J to 7 bases, leaving 2 bases not matched to a gene. CDR3 in DNA: TGCAGTGCTAGATCGGGGGGAGAGCAGTACTTC. Its protein is CSARSGGEQYF.

This clone occurred a few times. The chain employs TRBV5-6 and TRBJ1-2, with 9 bases matching TRBD1. CDR1 is SGHDT, CDR2 YYEEEE, per germline. The length of the CDR3 is 15 residues. V shed 4 bases, J shed 6 bases, and the junction held 10 bases outside the gene matches. CDR3 sequence reads: CASSLGWTGADGYTF. CDR3 in DNA: TGTGCCAGCAGCCTTGGTTGGACAGGGGCGGATGGCTACACCTTC.

The DNA of the CDR3 is TGTGCCAGCAGCCCCTCGTTGGGGGATTACTCCTACGAGCAGTACTTC. This sequence encodes CASSPSLGDYSYEQYF. The chain combines TRBV7-9 with TRBJ2-7; D tentatively reads TRBD1 or TRBD2 (5 bases each). Per germline, CDR1 SEHNR and CDR2 FQNEAQ (reference sequence). V was trimmed by 5 bases and J by 0 bases, leaving 17 bases between them. The CDR3 runs to 16 residues.

The chain uses TRBV11-2 and TRBJ1-2; D is possibly TRBD1 (5 bases). The V end was cut by 2 bases, the J end by 7 bases, with 8 bases between. The V gene's germline CDR1 is SGHAT and CDR2 FQNNGV. This CDR3 has 12 residues. CDR3 residues: CASSLRGGGYTF. The CDR3 bases are TGTGCCAGCAGCTTAAGGGGCGGTGGCTACACCTTC. Combining the CDR3 with reference TRBV11-2 and TRBJ1-2 gives the whole variable domain EAGVAQSPRYKIIEKRQSVAFWCNPISGHATLYWYQQILGQGPKLLIQFQNNGVVDDSQLPKDRFSAERLKGVDSTLKIQPAKLEDSAVYLCASSLRGGGYTFGSGTRLTVV.

The rearrangement joins TRBV7-9 to TRBJ1-6, with 8 bases identical to TRBD1. The CDR3 covers 15 residues. The trim removed 1 base at V and 10 bases at J, leaving 6 bases unmatched. The germline gives CDR1 SEHNR, CDR2 FQNEAQ (reference sequence). The chain's CDR3 is CASSLGQGSDSPLHF. CDR3 in DNA: TGTGCCAGCAGCTTAGGACAGGGGTCGGACTCACCCCTCCACTTT.

This clone was picked up one time. One end of the junction fails to match germline, which may point to a read error. Other nucleotide sequences from this sample produce the same CDR3. This CDR3 is CASSLGLTNTEAFF. CDR3 DNA sequence: TGTGCCAGCAGCTTGGGACTGACGAACACTGAAGCCTTCTTT. The chain has TRBV5-6 and TRBJ1-1; no clear D gene. The CDR3 spans 14 residues. In germline, CDR1 is SGHDT, CDR2 YYEEEE. The complete variable domain, with remaining parts taken from reference TRBV5-6 and TRBJ1-1, reads DAGVTQSPTHLIKTRGQQVTLRCSPKSGHDTVSWYQQALGQGPQFIFQYYEEEERQRGNFPDRFSGHQFPNYSSELNVNALLLGDSALYLCASSLGLTNTEAFFGQGTRLTVV.

The V and J genes are TRBV7-9 and TRBJ2-5, with 12 bases that match TRBD2. V was pared by 6 bases and J by 0 bases, with 11 bases of the junction left unmatched. CDR3 size: 18 residues. Germline assignment: CDR1 SEHNR and CDR2 FQNEAQ (reference sequence). The CDR3 here is CASRASLAGGVDQETQYF. CDR3 DNA: TGTGCCAGCAGGGCGAGCCTAGCGGGAGGGGTGGACCAAGAGACCCAGTACTTC.

The CDR3 loop is CASSPSLEGVNEQYF. The CDR3 bases are TGTGCCAGCAGCCCCTCGCTGGAAGGGGTTAACGAGCAGTACTTC. The V gene is TRBV11-2, the J gene TRBJ2-7; D is possibly TRBD1 (5 bases). Germline V gives CDR1 SGHAT, CDR2 FQNNGV. V was shortened by 5 bases and J by 5 bases, with 19 bases between the two germline ends. There are 15 residues in the CDR3.

The rearrangement joins TRBV13 to TRBJ1-2; 12 nucleotides agree with TRBD1. The length of the CDR3 is 17 residues. Germline V gene sequence: CDR1 PRHDT, CDR2 FYEKMQ (reference sequence). Unmatched junction bases numbered 12, after V lost 5 bases and J lost 5 bases. The CDR3 DNA reads TGTGCCAGCAGCCCCGGGACAGGGGGCCTCTCTTGGTATGGCTACACCTTC. This translates into CASSPGTGGLSWYGYTF.

This rearrangement joins TRBV5-6 to TRBJ2-7; maybe TRBD2 (7 bases). Germline V lookup: CDR1 SGHDT, CDR2 YYEEEE. The CDR3 has 14 residues. Between the trimmed V and J ends, which lost 5 bases and 5 bases, there was a span of 17 bases. CDR3 loop: CASRLRGGLNEQYF. CDR3 in DNA: TGTGCCAGCAGACTTAGGGGGGGCCTTAACGAGCAGTACTTC.

The chain joins TRBV7-9 to TRBJ2-5, with D possibly TRBD2 on 5 matching bases. The CDR3 runs to 15 residues. CDR1 is SEHNR and CDR2 is FQNEAQ in the germline V gene (reference sequence). V was trimmed by 1 base and J by 4 bases, leaving 13 bases between them. The CDR3 bases are TGTGCCAGCAGCTTAGATAGTGAGGCGGGAGAGACCCAGTACTTC. Its translation: CASSLDSEAGETQYF. The variable domain in full, completed from reference TRBV7-9 and TRBJ2-5, reads DTGVSQNPRHKITKRGQNVTFRCDPISEHNRLYWYRQTLGQGPEFLTYFQNEAQLEKSRLLSDRFSAERPKGSFSTLEIQRTEQGDSAMYLCASSLDSEAGETQYFGPGTRLLVL.